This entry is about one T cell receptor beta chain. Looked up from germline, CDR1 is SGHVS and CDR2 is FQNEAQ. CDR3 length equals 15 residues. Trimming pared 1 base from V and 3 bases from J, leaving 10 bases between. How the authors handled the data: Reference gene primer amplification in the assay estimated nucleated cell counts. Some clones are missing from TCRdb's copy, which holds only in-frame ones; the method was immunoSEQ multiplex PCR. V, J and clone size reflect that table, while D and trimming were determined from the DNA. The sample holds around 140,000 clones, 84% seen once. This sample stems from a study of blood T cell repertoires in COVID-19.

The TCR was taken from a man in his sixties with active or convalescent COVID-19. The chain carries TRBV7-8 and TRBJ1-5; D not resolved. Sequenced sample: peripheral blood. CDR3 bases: TGTGCCAGCAGCTTAGGCACCGGGGACAATCAGCCCCAGCATTTT. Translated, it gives CASSLGTGDNQPQHF.